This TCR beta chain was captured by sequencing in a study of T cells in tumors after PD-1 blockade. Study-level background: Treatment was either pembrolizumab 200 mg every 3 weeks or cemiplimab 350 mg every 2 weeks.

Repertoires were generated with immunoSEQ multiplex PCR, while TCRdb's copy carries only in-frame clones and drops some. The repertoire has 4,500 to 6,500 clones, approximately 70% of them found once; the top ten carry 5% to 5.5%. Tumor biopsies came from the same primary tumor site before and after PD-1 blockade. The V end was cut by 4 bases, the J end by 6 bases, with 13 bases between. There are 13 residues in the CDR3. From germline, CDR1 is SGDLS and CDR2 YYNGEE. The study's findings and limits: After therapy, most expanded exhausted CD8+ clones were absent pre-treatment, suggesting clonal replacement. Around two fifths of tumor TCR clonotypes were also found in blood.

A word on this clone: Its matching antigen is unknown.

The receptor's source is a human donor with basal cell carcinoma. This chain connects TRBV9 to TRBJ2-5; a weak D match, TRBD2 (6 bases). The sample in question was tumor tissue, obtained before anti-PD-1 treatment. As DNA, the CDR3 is TGTGCCAGCAGCCCCATGGAGGGGAAGACCCAGTACTTC. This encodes CASSPMEGKTQYF.